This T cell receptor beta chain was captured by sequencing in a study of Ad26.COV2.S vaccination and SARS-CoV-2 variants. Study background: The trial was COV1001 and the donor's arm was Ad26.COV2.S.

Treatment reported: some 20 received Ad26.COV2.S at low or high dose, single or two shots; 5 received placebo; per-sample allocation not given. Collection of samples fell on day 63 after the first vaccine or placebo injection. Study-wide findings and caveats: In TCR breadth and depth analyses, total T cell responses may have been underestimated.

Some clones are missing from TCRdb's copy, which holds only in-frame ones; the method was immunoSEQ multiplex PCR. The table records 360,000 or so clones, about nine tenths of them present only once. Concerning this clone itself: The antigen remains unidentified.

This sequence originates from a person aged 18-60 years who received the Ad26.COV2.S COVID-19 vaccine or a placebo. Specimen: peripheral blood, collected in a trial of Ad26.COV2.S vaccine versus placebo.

Here the CDR3 DNA reads TGTGCCAGCAGCAAAGGATTCCCGGGGGGAGGCTATGGCTACACCTTC. It encodes CASSKGFPGGGYGYTF. This sequence joins TRBV21-1 and TRBJ1-2. TRBV21-1 has pseudogene status. The CDR3 covers 16 residues.